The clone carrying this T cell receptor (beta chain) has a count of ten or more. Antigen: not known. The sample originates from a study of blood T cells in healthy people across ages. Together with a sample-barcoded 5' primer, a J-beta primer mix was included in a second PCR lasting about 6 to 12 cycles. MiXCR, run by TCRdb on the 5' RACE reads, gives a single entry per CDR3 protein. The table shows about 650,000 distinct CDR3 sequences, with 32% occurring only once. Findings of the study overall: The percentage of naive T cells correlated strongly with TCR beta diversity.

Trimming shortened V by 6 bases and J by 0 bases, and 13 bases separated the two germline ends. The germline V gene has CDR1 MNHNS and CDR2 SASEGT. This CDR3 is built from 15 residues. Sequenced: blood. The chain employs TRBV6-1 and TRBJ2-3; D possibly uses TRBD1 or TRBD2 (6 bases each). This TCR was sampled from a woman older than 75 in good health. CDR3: CASRVGGASTDTQYF. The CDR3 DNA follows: TGTGCCAGCAGAGTCGGGGGCGCTAGCACAGATACGCAGTATTTT.